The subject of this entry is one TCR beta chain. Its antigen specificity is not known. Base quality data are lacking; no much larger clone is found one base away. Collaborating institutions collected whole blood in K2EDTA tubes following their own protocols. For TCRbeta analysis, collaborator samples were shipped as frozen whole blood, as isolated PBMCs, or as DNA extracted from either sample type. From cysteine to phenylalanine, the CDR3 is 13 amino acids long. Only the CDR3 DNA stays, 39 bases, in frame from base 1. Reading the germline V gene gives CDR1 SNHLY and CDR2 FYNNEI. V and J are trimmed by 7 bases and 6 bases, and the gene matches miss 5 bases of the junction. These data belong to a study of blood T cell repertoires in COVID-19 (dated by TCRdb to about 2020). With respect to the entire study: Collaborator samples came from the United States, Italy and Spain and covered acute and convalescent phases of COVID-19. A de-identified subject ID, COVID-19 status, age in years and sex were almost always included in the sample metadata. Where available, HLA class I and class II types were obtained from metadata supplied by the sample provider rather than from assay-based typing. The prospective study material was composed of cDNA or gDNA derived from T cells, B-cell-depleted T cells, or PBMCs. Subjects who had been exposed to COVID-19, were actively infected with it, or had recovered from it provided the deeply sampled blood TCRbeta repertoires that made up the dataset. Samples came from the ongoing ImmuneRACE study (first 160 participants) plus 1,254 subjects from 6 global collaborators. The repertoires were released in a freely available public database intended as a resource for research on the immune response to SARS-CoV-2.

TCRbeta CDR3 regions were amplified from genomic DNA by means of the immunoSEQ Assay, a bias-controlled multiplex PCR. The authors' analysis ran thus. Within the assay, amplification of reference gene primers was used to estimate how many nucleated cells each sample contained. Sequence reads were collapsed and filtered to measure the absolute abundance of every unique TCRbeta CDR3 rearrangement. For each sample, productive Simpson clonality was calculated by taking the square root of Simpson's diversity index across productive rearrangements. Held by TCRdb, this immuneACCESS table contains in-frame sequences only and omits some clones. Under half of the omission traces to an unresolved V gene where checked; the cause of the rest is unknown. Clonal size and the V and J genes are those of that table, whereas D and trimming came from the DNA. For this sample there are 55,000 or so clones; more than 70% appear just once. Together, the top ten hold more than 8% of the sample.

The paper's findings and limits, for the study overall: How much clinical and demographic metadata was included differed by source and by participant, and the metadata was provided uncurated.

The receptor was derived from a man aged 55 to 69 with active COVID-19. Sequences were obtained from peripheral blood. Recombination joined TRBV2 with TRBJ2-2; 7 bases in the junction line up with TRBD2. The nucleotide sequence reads TGTGCCAGCATATTGGGGGGGGCCGGGGAGCTGTTTTTT. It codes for CASILGGAGELFF.